A selection of T cell receptor beta chains follows, all from one sample in a study of cytomegalovirus exposure and HLA in healthy donors. This table comes from immunoSEQ multiplex PCR, and its TCRdb copy is limited to in-frame clones, with some not included. The sample lists under 250,000 clones, over 75% occurring once. The sequenced sample consisted of PBMCs. These receptors originate from a human donor in good health. The CDR3 runs from the conserved cysteine through the conserved F or W. D genes are given only for firm matches. Size is stated for part of the rows, as once, few or many counts, or as a class when the clone is expanded.

V gene,CDR3 length,clone size,D gene,J gene,CDR3 DNA,CDR3 protein
TRBV7-2,17,-,TRBD1,TRBJ2-4,TGTGCCAGCAGCTTTAGCGCAGGGGGTGGGGCCAAAAACATTCAGTACTTC,CASSFSAGGGAKNIQYF
TRBV11-3,15,-,TRBD2,TRBJ2-7,TGTGCCAGCAGCTTAGGACTAGCGGGAGTGCGGGAGCAGTACTTC,CASSLGLAGVREQYF
TRBV14,17,-,TRBD2,TRBJ2-3,TGTGCCAGCAGCCGTCAAATCACTAGCGGGGGCACAGATACGCAGTATTTT,CASSRQITSGGTDTQYF
TRBV5-6,16,-,TRBD1,TRBJ2-7,TGTGCCAGCAGCTTGGCCGAGACAGGGAACTCCTACGAGCAGTACTTC,CASSLAETGNSYEQYF
TRBV27,15,-,TRBD2,TRBJ2-7,TGTGCCAGCAGTTTGAGTTCTAGCGGGACGGGTGAGCAGTACTTC,CASSLSSSGTGEQYF
TRBV5-1,15,-,-,TRBJ2-5,TGCGCCAGCAGCTCGTCGACTAGTCTGGGGGAGACCCAGTACTTC,CASSSSTSLGETQYF
TRBV7-3,15,-,-,TRBJ2-7,TGTGCCAGCAGCTTAACACCAGGGCCCTACTACGAGCAGTACTTC,CASSLTPGPYYEQYF
TRBV18,18,-,TRBD2,TRBJ2-1,TGTGCCAGCTCACTCCCGTGGAGCGGGAGAAGCTCCTACAATGAGCAGTTCTTC,CASSLPWSGRSSYNEQFF
TRBV7-9,16,-,-,TRBJ1-4,TGTGCCAGCAGCAAAGGACAGACTGAGACTAATGAAAAACTGTTTTTT,CASSKGQTETNEKLFF
TRBV6-1,15,-,-,TRBJ2-3,TGTGCCAGCAGTGATTCTAGCGCTTCCACAGATACGCAGTATTTT,CASSDSSASTDTQYF
TRBV7-2,16,-,TRBD2,TRBJ2-7,TGTGCCAGCAGCTCCGGACTAGCGGGAGTGGTAGACGAGCAGTACTTC,CASSSGLAGVVDEQYF
TRBV7-8,15,-,TRBD1,TRBJ2-1,TGTGCCAGCAGCTTGAGGGCCAGGGGGTACAATGAGCAGTTCTTC,CASSLRARGYNEQFF
TRBV18,16,-,TRBD2,TRBJ2-1,TGTGCCAGCTCACCTTCTAGCGGGAGCCCCTACAATGAGCAGTTCTTC,CASSPSSGSPYNEQFF
TRBV10-3,15,-,TRBD2,TRBJ2-1,TGTGCCATCAGTGAAACTAGCGGGAGTGTAAATGAGCAGTTCTTC,CAISETSGSVNEQFF
TRBV10-3,15,-,TRBD1,TRBJ1-5,TGTGCCATCAGTTCTGACAGGGGCGGCAATCAGCCCCAGCATTTT,CAISSDRGGNQPQHF
TRBV29-1,13,-,-,TRBJ2-7,TGCAGCGCCAGGCCGGGACTTGGGAACGAGCAGTACTTC,CSARPGLGNEQYF
TRBV11-2,13,-,-,TRBJ2-1,TGTGCCAGCAGCTCGTCTCTCGGGATGGAGCAGTTCTTC,CASSSSLGMEQFF
TRBV5-8,15,-,-,TRBJ1-3,TGTGCCAGCAGCTTGGTGTACGGGGCTGGAAACACCATATATTTT,CASSLVYGAGNTIYF
TRBV6-9,14,-,TRBD2,TRBJ2-7,TGTGCCAGCCCCCCTCGATGGAGCGGGAGTTGTGGGTACTTC,CASPPRWSGSCGYF
TRBV4-2,16,-,TRBD1,TRBJ2-6,TGTGCCAGCAACCTGGACAGGAGCTCTGGGGCCAACGTCCTGACTTTC,CASNLDRSSGANVLTF
TRBV6-5,15,-,-,TRBJ2-7,TGTGCCAGCAGTTACTCGTCCGGGGAGCCCTACGAGCAGTACTTC,CASSYSSGEPYEQYF
TRBV5-3,17,-,TRBD2,TRBJ2-7,TGTGCCAGAAGCTTGATTAGGACTAGCGGGGACTCCTACGAGCAGTACTTC,CARSLIRTSGDSYEQYF
TRBV10-3,14,-,-,TRBJ1-5,TGTGCCATCAGTGGGAACGACAGGAATCAGCCCCAGCATTTT,CAISGNDRNQPQHF
TRBV18,15,-,-,TRBJ2-7,TGTGCCAGCTCACCACCGGGGGGAAAAGAAACAGAGCAGTACTTC,CASSPPGGKETEQYF
TRBV28,17,-,TRBD1,TRBJ1-2,TGTGCCAGCAGTCCGGTGTCTCGGGACAGGGAGGGGAATGGCTACACCTTC,CASSPVSRDREGNGYTF
TRBV25-1,14,-,-,TRBJ1-1,TGTGCCAGCAGTGAATTGCGGGGGGGCACTGAAGCTTTCTTT,CASSELRGGTEAFF
TRBV29-1,16,-,TRBD1,TRBJ2-7,TGCAGCGCCCGTCCCGGGACAGGGACGGGGTCCTACGAGCAGTACTTC,CSARPGTGTGSYEQYF
TRBV11-2,11,once,-,TRBJ2-4,TGTGCCAGCAGCTTAGGGGCATCTCAGTACTTC,CASSLGASQYF
TRBV28,16,-,-,TRBJ1-3,TGTGCCAGCAGCCGAACAGGGAAAGTAGCTGGAAACACCATATATTTT,CASSRTGKVAGNTIYF
TRBV11-2,16,once,TRBD2,TRBJ2-1,TGTGCCAGCAGCTTAGATAGGTGGGAGGGCTACAATGAGCAGTTCTTC,CASSLDRWEGYNEQFF
TRBV7-2,14,few,-,TRBJ2-7,TGTGCCAGCAGCCAGGACAGCCACTCCTACGAGCAGTACTTC,CASSQDSHSYEQYF